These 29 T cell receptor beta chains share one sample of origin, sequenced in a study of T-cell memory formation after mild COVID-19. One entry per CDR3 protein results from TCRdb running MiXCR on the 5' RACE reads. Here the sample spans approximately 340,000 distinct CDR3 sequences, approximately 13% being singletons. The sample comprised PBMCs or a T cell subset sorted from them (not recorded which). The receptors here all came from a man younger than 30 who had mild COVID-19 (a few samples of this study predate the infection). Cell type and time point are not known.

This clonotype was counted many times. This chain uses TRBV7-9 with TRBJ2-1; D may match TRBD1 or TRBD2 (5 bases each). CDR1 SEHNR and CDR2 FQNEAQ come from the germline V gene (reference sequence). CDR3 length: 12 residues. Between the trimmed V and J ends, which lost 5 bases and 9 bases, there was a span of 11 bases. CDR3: CASSDTRGEQFF. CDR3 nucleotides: TGTGCCAGCAGCGATACTAGGGGTGAGCAGTTCTTC.

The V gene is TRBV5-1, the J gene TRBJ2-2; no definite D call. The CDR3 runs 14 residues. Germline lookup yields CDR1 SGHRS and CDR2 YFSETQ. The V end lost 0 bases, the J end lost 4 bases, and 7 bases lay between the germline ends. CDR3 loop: CASSLAGRTGELFF. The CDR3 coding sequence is TGCGCCAGCAGCTTGGCGGGCCGCACCGGGGAGCTGTTTTTT.

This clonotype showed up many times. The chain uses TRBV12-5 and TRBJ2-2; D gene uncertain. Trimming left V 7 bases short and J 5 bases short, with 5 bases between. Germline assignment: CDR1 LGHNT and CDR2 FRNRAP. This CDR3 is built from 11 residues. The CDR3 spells CASAKTGELFF. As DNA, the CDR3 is TGTGCTAGTGCCAAAACCGGGGAGCTGTTTTTT.

For the CDR3, the DNA is TGTGCCAGCACCAGGGGCTCGTACGAGCAGTACTTC. It is translated as CASTRGSYEQYF. The chain carries TRBV25-1 and TRBJ2-7, with D tentatively TRBD1 (6 bases). The ends were cut back, 7 bases at V and 4 bases at J, with 11 bases in the middle. The CDR3 covers 12 residues. Germline values: CDR1 MGHDK, CDR2 SYGVNS.

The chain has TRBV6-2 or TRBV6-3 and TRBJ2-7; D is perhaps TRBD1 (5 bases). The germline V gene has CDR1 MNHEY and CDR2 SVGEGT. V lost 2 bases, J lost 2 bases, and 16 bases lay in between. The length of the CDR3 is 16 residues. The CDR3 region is CASSYPLVGLPYEQYF. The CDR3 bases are TGTGCCAGCAGTTACCCCCTTGTGGGGCTACCCTACGAGCAGTACTTC.

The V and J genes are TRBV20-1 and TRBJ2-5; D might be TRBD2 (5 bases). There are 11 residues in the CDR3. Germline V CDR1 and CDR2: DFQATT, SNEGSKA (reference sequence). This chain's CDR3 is CSGKWGETQYF. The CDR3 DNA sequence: TGCAGCGGGAAGTGGGGTGAGACCCAGTACTTC.

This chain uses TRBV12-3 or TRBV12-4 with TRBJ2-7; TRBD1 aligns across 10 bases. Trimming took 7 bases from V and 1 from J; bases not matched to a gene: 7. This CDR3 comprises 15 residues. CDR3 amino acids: CASKGPGQGSYEQYF. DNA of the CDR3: TGTGCCAGCAAGGGGCCGGGACAGGGGTCCTACGAGCAGTACTTC.

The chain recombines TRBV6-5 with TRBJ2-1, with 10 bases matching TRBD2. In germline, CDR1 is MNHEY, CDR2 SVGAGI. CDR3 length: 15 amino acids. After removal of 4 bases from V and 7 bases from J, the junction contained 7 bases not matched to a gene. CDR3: CASSLQRGGKNEQFF. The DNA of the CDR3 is TGTGCCAGCAGTTTACAGCGGGGGGGAAAGAATGAGCAGTTCTTC.

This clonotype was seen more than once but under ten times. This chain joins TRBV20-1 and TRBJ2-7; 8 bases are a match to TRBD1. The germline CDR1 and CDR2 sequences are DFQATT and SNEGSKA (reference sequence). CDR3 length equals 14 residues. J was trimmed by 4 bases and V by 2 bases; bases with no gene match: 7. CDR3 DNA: TGCAGTGCTAGAACCGGACAGGGTCGGTACGAGCAGTACGTC. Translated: CSARTGQGRYEQYV.

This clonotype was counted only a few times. The chain's CDR3 is CASSVAPSGGAVDTQYF. Here the CDR3 DNA reads TGTGCCAGCAGCGTAGCTCCTAGCGGGGGGGCAGTAGATACGCAGTATTTT. V usage is TRBV9 and J usage is TRBJ2-3, with 12 bases lining up with TRBD2. V gave up 0 bases and J gave up 5 bases; unmatched junction bases: 7. The CDR3 contains 17 residues. Germline CDR1 is SGDLS and CDR2 is YYNGEE.

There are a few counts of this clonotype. DNA for the CDR3: TGTGCCAGCAGACTAGCGGGGGGGCCAATAACGCAGTATTTT. It is translated as CASRLAGGPITQYF. J is TRBJ2-3 and V is TRBV7-2, with 13 bases fitting TRBD2. The germline gives CDR1 SGHTA, CDR2 FQGNSA. The CDR3 covers 14 residues. The junction had 6 bases not matched to a gene; V was cut back by 6 bases and J by 9 bases.

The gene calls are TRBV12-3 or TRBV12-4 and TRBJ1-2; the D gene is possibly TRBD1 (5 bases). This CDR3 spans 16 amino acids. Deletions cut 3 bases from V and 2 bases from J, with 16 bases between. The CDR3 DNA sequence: TGTGCCAGCAGTTTGAAAATGGGGGGAATCAACTATGGCTACACCTTC. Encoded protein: CASSLKMGGINYGYTF.

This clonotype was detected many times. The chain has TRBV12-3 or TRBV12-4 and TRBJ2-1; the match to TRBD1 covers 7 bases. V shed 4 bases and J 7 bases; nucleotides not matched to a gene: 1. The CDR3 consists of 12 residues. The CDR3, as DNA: TGTGCCAGCAGTTCACAGGGGAATGAGCAGTTCTTC. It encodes CASSSQGNEQFF.

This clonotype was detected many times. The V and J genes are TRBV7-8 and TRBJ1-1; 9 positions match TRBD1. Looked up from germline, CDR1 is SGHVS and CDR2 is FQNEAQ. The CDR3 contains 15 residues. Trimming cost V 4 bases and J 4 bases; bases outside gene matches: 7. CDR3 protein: CASSYQGQGGTEAFF. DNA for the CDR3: TGTGCCAGCAGCTACCAGGGACAGGGTGGCACTGAAGCTTTCTTT.

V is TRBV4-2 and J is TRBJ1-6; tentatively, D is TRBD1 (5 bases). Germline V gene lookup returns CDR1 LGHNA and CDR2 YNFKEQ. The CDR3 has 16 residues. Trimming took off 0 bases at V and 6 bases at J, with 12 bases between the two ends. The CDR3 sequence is CASSQESQGGNSPLHF. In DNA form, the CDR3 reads TGTGCCAGCAGCCAAGAAAGCCAGGGAGGTAATTCACCCCTCCACTTT.

The CDR3 DNA is TGTGCCAGCAGCATGGGGGGGGGCTTTCAGCCCCAGCATTTT. Translated: CASSMGGGFQPQHF. The V call is TRBV7-2, the J call TRBJ1-5, with D perhaps TRBD1 (6 bases). Trimming took off 5 bases at V and 6 bases at J, with 14 bases between the two ends. This CDR3 spans 14 amino acids. Germline V gene sequence: CDR1 SGHTA, CDR2 FQGNSA.

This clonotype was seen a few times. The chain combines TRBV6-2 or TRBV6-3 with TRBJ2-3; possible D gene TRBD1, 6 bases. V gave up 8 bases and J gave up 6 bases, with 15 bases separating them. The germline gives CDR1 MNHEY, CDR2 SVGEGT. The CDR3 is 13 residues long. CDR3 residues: CASRRNREDTQYF. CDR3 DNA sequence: TGTGCCAGCCGAAGGAACAGGGAGGATACGCAGTATTTT.

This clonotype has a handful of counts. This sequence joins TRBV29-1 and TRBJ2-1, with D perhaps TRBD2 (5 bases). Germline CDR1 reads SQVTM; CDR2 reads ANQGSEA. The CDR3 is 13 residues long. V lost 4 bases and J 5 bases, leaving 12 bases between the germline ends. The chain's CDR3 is CSVVWLTNNEQFF. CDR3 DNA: TGCAGCGTTGTATGGCTGACTAACAATGAGCAGTTCTTC.

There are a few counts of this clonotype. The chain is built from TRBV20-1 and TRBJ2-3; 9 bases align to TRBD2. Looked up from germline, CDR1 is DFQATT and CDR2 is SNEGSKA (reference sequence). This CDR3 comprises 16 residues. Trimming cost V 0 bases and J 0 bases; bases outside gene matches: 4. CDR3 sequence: CSAREAGGPSTDTQYF. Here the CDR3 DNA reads TGCAGTGCTAGAGAGGCGGGGGGGCCTAGCACAGATACGCAGTATTTT.

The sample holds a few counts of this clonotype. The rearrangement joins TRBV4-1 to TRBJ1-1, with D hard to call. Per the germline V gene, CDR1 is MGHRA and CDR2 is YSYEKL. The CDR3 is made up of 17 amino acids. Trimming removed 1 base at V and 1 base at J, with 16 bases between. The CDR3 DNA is TGCGCCAGCAGCCAAGGTATTACGTTCAGGCCGAACACTGAAGCTTTCTTT. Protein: CASSQGITFRPNTEAFF.

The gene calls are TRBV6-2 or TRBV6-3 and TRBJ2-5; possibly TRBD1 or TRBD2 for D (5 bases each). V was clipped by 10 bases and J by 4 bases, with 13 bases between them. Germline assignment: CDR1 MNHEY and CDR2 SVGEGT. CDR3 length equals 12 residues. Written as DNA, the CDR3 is TGTGCCACCGGGGCGCTTGGAGAGACCCAGTACTTC. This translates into CATGALGETQYF.

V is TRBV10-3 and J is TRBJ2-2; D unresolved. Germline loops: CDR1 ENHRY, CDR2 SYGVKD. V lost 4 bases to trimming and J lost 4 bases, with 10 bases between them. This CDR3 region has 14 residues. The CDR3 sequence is CAISAAAGTGELFF. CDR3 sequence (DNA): TGTGCCATCAGTGCTGCAGCCGGCACCGGGGAGCTGTTTTTT.

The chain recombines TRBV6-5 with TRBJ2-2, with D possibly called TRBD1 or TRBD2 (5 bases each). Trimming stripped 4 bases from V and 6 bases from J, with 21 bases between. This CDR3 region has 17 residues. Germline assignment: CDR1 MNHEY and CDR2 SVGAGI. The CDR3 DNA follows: TGTGCCAGCAGTTTAGTGGCGGGTCAGGGAAAGGCCGGGGAGCTGTTTTTT. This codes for CASSLVAGQGKAGELFF.

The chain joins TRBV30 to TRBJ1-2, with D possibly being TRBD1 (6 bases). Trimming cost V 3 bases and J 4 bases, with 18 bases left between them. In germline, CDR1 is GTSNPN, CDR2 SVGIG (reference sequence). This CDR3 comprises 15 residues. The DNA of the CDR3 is TGTGCCTGGAGGTTCTTAAGACAGGCTGCCTATGGCTACACCTTC. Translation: CAWRFLRQAAYGYTF.

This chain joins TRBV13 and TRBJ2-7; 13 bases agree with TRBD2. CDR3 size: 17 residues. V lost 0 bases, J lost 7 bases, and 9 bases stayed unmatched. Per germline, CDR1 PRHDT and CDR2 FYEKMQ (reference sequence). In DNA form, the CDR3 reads TGTGCCAGCAGCTTAGGAGGCGGACTAGCGGGGGTGTGGGAGCAGTACGTC. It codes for CASSLGGGLAGVWEQYV.

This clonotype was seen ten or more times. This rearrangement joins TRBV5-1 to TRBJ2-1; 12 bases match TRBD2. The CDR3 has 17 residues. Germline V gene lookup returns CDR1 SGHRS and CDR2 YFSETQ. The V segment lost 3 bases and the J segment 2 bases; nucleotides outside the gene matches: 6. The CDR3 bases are TGCGCCAGCAGCTCGGCCAGGACTAGCGGGACCTACAATGAGCAGTTCTTC. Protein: CASSSARTSGTYNEQFF.

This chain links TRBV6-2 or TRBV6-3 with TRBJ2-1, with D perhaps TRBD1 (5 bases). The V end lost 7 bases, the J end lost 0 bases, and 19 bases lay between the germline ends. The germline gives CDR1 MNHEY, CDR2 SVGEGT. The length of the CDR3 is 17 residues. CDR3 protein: CASTQGSQGSSYNEQFF. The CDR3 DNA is TGTGCCAGCACCCAAGGGTCGCAGGGAAGCTCCTACAATGAGCAGTTCTTC.

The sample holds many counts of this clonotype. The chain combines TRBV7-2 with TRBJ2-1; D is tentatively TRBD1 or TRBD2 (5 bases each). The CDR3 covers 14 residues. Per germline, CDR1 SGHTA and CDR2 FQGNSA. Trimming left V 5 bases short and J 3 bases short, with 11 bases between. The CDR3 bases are TGTGCCAGCAGCCCTGGGACGATCTACAATGAGCAGTTCTTC. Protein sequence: CASSPGTIYNEQFF.

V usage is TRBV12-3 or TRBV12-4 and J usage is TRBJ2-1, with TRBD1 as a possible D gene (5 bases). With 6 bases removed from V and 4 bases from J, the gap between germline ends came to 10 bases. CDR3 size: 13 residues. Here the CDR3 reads CASSLRAYNEQFF. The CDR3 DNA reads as TGTGCCAGCAGCCTCAGGGCATACAATGAGCAGTTCTTC.